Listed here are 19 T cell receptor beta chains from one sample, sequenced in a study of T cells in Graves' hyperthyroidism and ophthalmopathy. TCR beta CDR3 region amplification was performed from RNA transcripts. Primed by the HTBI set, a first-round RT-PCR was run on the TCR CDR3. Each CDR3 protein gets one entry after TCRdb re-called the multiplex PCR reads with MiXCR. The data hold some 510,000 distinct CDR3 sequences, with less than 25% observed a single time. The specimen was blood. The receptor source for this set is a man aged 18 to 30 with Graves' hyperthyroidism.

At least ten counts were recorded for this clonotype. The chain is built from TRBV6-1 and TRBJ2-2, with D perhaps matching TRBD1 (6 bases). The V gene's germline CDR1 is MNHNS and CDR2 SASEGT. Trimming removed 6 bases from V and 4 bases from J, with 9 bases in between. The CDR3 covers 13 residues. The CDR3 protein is CASRDSFTGELFF. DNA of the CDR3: TGTGCCAGCAGGGACAGTTTCACCGGGGAGCTGTTTTTT.

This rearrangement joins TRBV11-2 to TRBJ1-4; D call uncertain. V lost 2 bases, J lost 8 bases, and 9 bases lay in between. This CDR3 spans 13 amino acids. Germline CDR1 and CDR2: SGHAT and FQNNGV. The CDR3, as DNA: TGTGCCAGCAGCTTAAGTTCGGGGGAAAAACTGTTTTTT. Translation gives CASSLSSGEKLFF.

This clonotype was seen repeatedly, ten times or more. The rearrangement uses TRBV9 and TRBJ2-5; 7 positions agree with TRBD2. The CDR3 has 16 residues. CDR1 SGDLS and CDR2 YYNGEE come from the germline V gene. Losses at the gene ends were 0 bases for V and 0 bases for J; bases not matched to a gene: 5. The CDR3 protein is CASSVDPAGYQETQYF. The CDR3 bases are TGTGCCAGCAGCGTAGACCCAGCGGGGTACCAAGAGACCCAGTACTTC.

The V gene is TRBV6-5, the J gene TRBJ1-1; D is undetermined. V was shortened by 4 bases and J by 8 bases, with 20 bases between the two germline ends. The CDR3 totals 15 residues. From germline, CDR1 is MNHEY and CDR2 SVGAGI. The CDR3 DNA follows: TGTGCCAGCAGTTTACTCTGGGCGGGTGGTGGGGAAGCTTTCTTT. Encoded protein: CASSLLWAGGGEAFF.

The CDR3 coding sequence is TGTGCCAGCAGTACTCAGGGATACACTGAAGCTTTCTTT. The encoded protein is CASSTQGYTEAFF. The gene calls are TRBV12-3 or TRBV12-4 and TRBJ1-1; maybe TRBD1 (5 bases). The CDR3 is 13 amino acids. Trimming cost V 5 bases and J 3 bases, with 10 bases left between them.

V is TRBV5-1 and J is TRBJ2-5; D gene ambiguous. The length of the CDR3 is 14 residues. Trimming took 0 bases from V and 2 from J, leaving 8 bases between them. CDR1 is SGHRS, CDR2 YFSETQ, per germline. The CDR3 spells CASSLADFQETQYF. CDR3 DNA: TGCGCCAGCAGCTTGGCTGACTTTCAAGAGACCCAGTACTTC.

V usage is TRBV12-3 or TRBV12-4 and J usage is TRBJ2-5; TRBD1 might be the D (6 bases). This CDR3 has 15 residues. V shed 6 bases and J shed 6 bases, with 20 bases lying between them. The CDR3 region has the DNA TGTGCCAGCAGCGTTTACGAGGAAGGGGGACAGACCCAGTACTTC. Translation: CASSVYEEGGQTQYF.

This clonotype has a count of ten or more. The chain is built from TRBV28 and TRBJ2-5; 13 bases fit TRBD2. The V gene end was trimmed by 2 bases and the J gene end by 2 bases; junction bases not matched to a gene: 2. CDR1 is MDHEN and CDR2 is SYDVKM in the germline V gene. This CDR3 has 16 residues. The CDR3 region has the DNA TGTGCCAGCAGTTTAGGACTAGCGGGGGAGCAAGAGACCCAGTACTTC. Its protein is CASSLGLAGEQETQYF.

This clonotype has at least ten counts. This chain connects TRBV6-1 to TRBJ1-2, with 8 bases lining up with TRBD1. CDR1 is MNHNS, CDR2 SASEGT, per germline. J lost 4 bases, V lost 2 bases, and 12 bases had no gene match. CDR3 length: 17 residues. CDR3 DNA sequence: TGTGCCAGCAGTGAACAACCGGGAGGGACAGGTATCTATGGCTACACCTTC. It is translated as CASSEQPGGTGIYGYTF.

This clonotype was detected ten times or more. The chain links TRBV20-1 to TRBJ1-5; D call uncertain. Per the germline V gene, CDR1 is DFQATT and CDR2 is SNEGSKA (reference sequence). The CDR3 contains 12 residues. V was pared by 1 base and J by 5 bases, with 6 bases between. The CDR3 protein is CSARAPDQPQHF. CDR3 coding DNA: TGCAGTGCTAGAGCCCCGGATCAGCCCCAGCATTTT.

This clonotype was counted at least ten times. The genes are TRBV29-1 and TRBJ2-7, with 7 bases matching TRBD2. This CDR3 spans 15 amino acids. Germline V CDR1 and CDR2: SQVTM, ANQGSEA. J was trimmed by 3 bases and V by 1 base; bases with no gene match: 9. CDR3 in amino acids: CSVEANGGSLYEQYF. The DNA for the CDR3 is TGCAGCGTTGAAGCGAACGGGGGGAGCCTCTACGAGCAGTACTTC.

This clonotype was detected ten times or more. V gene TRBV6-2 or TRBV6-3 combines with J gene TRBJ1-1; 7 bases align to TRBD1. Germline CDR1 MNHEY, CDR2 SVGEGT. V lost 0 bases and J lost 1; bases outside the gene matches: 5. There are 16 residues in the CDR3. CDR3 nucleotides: TGTGCCAGCAGTTACTCGAAAGGGGGCTCGAACACTGAAGCTTTCTTT. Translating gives CASSYSKGGSNTEAFF.

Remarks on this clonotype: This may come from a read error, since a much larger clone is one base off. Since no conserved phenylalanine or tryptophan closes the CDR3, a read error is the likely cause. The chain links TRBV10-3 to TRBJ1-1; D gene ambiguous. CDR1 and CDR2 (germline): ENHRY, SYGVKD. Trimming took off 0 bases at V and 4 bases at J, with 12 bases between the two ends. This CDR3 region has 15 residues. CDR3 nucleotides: TGTGCCATCAGTGAGTCCGGGGAGGGCGGCACTGAAGCTTTCTTG. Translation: CAISESGEGGTEAFL.

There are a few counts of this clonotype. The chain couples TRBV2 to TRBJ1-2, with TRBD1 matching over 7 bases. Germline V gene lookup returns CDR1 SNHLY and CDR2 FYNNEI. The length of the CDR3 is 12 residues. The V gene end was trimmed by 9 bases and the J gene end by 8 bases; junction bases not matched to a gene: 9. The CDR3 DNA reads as TGTGCCAGTGTAGAAACCAGGGGGGGCTACACCTTC. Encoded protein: CASVETRGGYTF.

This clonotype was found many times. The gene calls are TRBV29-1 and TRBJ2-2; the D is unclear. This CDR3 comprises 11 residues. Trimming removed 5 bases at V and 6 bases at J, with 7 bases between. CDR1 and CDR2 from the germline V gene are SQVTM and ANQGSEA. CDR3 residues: CSVYLAGELFF. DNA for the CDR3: TGCAGCGTTTATCTGGCCGGGGAGCTGTTTTTT.

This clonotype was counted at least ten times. The CDR3 sequence is CAISPRTGGNYGYTF. The CDR3 nucleotides read TGTGCCATCAGTCCTAGGACAGGGGGCAATTATGGCTACACCTTC. The V call is TRBV10-3, the J call TRBJ1-2, with 11 bases aligning to TRBD1. Germline V gene lookup returns CDR1 ENHRY and CDR2 SYGVKD. The V segment lost 5 bases and the J segment 5 bases; nucleotides outside the gene matches: 7. The CDR3 extends over 15 amino acids.

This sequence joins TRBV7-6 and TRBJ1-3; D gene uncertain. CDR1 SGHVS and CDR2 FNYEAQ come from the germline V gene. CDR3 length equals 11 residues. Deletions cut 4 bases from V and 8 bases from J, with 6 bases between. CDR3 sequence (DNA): TGTGCCAGCAGCTCCCTGGACACCATATATTTT. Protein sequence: CASSSLDTIYF.

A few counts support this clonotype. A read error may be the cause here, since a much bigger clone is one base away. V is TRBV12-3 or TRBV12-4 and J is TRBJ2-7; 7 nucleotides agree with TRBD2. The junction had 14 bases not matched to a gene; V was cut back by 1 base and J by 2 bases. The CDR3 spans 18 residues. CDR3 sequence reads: CASSLGLFQAGDPYEQYF. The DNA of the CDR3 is TGTGCCAGCAGTTTAGGCCTTTTTCAGGCGGGGGACCCCTACGAGCAGTACTTC.

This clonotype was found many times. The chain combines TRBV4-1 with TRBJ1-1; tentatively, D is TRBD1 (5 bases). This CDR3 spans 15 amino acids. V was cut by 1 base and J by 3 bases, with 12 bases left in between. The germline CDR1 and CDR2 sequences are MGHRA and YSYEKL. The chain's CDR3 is CASSQGQGAYTEAFF. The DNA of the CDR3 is TGCGCCAGCAGCCAAGGGCAGGGCGCGTACACTGAAGCTTTCTTT.